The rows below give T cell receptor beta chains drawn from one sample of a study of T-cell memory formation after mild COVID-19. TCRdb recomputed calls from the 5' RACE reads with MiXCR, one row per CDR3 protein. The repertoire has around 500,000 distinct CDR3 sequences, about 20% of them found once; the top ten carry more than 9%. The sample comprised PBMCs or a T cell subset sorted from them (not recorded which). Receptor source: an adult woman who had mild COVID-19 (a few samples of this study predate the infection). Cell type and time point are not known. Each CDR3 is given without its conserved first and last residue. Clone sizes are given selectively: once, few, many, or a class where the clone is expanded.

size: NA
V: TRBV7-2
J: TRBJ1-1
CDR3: ASSRTAMNTEAF

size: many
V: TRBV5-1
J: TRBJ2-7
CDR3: ASTQTSGRTHEQY

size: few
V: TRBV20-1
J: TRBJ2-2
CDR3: SGMDPNTGELF

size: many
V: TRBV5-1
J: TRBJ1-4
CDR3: ASRDIDEKLF

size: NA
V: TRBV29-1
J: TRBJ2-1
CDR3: SVGEFEQF

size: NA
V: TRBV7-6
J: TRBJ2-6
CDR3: ASSLQRGANVLT

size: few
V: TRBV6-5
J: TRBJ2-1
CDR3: ASSSSRTSLYNEQF

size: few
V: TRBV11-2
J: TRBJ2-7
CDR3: ASSSRRTGAYEQY

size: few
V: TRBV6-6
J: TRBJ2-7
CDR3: ASSYGLSPEQY

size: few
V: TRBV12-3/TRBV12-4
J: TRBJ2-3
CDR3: ASSPTGLVDTQY

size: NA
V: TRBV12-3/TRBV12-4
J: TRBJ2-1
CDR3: ASNLGAGTASYEQF

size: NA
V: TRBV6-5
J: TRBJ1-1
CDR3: ASSPDGTAGRAF

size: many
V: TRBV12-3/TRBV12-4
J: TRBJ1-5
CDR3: ASSPWGVPQH

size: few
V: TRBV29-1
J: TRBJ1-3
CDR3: SVHALQEENTIY

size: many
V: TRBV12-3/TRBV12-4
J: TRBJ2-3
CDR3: ADQPGTSDTDTQY

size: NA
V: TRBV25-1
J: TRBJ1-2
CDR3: ASSDRWHSRGYT

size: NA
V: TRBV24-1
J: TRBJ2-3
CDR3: ATMREPSTDTQY

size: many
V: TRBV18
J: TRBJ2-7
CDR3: ASSPLGTGVPHYEQY

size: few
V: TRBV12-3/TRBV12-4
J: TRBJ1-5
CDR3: ASSSHDGPQH

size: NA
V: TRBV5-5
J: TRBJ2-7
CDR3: ASSLVGADSYEQY

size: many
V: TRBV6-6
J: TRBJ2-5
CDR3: ASSEDGETQY

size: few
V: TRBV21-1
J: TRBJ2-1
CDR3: ASSARDSYNEQF

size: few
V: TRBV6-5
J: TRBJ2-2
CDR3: ASIDPGFPGELF

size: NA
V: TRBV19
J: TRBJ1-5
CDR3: ASSTGLGGTGTGNQPQH

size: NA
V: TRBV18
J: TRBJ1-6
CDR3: ASSPTKSSNSPLH

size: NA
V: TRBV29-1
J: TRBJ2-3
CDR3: SVEEGRRTDTQY

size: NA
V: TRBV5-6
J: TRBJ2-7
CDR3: ASSSTAGTWGYEQY

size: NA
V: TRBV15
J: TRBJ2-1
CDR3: ATSRKRAGYNEQF

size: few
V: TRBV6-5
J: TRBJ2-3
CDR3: ASQDWGAHTDTQY

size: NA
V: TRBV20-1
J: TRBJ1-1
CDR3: SARDSTRTNTEAF

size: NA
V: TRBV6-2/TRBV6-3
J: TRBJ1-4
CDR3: ASTYRRGTNEKLF

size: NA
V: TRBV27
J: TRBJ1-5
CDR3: ASRDREPGNQPQH

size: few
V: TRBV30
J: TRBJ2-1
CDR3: AWSVGGSSPNEQF

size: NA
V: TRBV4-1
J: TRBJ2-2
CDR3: ASSQGVGELF

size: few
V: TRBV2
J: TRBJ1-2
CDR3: ASSEFRRSPKGYT

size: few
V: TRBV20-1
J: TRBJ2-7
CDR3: SARILVRLAGGSYEQY

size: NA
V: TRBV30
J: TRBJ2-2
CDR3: AWGREMGTGELF

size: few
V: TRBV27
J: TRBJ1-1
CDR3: ASTRQIGYTEAF

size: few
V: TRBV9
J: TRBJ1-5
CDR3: ASSPDGQRNQPQH

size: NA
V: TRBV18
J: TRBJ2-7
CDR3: ASSPLPPAGGQCEQY

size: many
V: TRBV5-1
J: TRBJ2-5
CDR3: ASTEVPGGTQY

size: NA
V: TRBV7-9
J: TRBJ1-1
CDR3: ASSPDGGGTEAF

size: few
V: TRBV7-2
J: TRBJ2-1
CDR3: ASSLSRTNEQF

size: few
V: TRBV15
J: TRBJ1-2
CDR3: ATSRENLYDRYT

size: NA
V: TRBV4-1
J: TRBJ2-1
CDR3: ASSQPGTSGPSYNEQF

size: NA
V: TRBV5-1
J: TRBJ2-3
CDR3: ASSLAASGGPADTQY

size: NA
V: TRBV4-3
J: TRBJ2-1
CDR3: ASSQEGAGGPYNEQF

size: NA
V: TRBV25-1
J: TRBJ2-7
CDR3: ASSEPGQGIYEQY

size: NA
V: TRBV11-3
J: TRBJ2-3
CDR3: ASSLAGVPGMAQY